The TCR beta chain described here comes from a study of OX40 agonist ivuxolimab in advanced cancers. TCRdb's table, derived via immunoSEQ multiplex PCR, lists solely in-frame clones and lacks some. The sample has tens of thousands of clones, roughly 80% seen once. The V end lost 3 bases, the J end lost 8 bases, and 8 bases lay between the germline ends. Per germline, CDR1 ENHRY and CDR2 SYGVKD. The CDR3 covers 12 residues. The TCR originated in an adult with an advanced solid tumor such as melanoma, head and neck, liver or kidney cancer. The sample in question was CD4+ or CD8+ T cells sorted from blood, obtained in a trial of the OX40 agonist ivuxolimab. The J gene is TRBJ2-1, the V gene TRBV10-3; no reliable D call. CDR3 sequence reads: CAISDAEDEQFF. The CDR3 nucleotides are TGTGCCATCAGTGACGCTGAGGATGAGCAGTTCTTC.